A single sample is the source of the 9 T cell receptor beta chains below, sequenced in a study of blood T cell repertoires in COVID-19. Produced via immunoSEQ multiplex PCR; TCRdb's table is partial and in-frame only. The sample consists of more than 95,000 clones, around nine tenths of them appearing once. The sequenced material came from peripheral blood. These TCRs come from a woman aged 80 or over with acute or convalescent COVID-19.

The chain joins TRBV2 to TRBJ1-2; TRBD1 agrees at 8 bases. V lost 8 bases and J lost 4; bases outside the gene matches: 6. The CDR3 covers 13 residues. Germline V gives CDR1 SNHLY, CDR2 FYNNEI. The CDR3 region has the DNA TGTGCCAGCTATGACAGGGGCGTCTATGGCTACACCTTC. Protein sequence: CASYDRGVYGYTF.

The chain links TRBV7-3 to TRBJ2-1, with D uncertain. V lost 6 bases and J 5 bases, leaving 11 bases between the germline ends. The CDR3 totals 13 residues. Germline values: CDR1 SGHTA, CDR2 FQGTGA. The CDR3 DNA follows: TGTGCCAGCAGGAGGCCCGAAGACAATGAGCAGTTCTTC. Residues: CASRRPEDNEQFF.

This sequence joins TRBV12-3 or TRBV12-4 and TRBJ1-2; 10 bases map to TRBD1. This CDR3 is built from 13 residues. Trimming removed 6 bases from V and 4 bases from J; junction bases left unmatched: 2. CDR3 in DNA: TGTGCCAGCAGGGGACAGGGGATCTATGGCTACACCTTC. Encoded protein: CASRGQGIYGYTF.

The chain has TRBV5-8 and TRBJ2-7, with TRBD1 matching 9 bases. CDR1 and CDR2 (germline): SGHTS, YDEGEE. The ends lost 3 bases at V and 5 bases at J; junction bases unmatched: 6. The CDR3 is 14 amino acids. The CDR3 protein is CASSYRGRRDEQYF. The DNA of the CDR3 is TGTGCCAGCAGCTACAGGGGGCGTAGGGACGAGCAGTACTTC. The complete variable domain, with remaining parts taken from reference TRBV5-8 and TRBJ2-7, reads EAGVTQSPTHLIKTRGQQATLRCSPISGHTSVYWYQQALGLGLQFLLWYDEGEERNRGNFPPRFSGRQFPNYSSELNVNALELEDSALYLCASSYRGRRDEQYFGPGTRLTVT.

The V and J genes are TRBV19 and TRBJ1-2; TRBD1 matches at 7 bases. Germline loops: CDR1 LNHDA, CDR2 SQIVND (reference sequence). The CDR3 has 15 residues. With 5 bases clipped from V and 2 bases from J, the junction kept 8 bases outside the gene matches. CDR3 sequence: CASSHTGALNYGYTF. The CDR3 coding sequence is TGTGCCAGTAGTCATACAGGGGCCTTGAACTATGGCTACACCTTC.

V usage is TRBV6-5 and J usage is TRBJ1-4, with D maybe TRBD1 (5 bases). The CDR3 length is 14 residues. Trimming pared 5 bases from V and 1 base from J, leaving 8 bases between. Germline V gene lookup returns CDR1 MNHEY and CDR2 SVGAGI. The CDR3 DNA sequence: TGTGCCAGCAGTCCTAGGGGAACTAATGAAAAACTGTTTTTT. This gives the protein CASSPRGTNEKLFF.

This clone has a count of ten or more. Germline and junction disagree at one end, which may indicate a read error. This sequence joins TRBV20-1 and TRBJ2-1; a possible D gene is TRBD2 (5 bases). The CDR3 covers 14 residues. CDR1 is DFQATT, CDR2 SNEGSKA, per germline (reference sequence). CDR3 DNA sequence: TGCAGTGCTAGTGAGAGGGCCTCCCACAATGAGCAGTTCTTC. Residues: CSASERASHNEQFF.

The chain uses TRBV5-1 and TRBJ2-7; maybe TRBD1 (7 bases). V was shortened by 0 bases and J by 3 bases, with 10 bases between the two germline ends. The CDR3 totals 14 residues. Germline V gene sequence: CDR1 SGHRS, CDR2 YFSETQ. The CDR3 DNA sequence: TGCGCCAGCAGCTTGGCTCAGGGGGGCTACGAGCAGTACTTC. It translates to CASSLAQGGYEQYF.

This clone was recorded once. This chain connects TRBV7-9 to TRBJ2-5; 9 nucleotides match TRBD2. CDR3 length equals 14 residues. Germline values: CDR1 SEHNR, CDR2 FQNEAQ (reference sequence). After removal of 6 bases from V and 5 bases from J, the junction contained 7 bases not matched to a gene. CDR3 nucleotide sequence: TGTGCCAGCAGGAAGACTAGCGGCCATGAGACCCAGTACTTC. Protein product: CASRKTSGHETQYF.